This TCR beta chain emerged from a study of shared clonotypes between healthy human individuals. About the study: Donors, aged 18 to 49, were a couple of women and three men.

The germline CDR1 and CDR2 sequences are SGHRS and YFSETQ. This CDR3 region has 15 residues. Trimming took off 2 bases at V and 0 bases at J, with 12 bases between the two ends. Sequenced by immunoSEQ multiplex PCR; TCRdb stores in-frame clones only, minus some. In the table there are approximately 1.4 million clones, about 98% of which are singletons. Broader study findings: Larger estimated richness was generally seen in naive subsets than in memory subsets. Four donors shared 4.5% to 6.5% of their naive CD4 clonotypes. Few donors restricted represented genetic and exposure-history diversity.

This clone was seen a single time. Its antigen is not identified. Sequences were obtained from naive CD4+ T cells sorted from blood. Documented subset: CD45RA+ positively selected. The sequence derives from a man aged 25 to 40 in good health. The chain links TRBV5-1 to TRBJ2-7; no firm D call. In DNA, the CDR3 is TGCGCCAGCAGCTTTGGGTTGGCTAGCTCCTACGAGCAGTACTTC. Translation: CASSFGLASSYEQYF.